A selection of T cell receptor beta chains follows, all from one sample in a study of cytomegalovirus exposure and HLA in healthy donors. The table came from immunoSEQ multiplex PCR; TCRdb's copy has only in-frame clones and leaves some out. The top ten hold about 2% of the sample, which has 140,000 to 150,000 clones, about two thirds seen once. Sequenced sample: PBMCs. Every receptor here comes from a woman in her fifties or sixties in good health and CMV-seropositive. Both conserved end residues are part of each CDR3. The order of the fields is clone size, D gene, V gene, J gene, CDR3 protein, CDR3 DNA. A D gene is named only where the DNA matches it firmly. Part of the rows lack a size; the others show once, few, many or a class for expanded clones.

NA	NA	TRBV28	TRBJ2-3	CASRGQGTQYF	TGTGCCAGCAGGGGACAAGGCACGCAGTATTTT
NA	TRBD2	TRBV15	TRBJ2-1	CATSRTRGAGAYNEQFF	TGTGCCACCAGCAGAACCCGTGGAGCGGGAGCATACAATGAGCAGTTCTTC
once	NA	TRBV18	TRBJ2-3	CASSPRGDTQYF	TGTGCCAGCTCACCGCGCGGGGATACGCAGTATTTT
NA	TRBD1	TRBV12-5	TRBJ2-5	CASGRATGDETQYF	TGTGCTAGTGGTCGAGCGACAGGGGACGAGACCCAGTACTTC
NA	TRBD1	TRBV6-5	TRBJ2-5	CASSPGGYRGETQYF	TGTGCCAGCAGCCCTGGTGGGTACAGGGGAGAGACCCAGTACTTC
NA	TRBD1	TRBV5-6	TRBJ1-5	CASSARTGGRNQPQHF	TGTGCCAGCAGCGCCCGGACAGGGGGTCGCAATCAGCCCCAGCATTTT
few	TRBD2	TRBV28	TRBJ2-1	CASSVAGGPDEQFF	TGTGCCAGCAGTGTAGCGGGAGGCCCAGATGAGCAGTTCTTC
NA	NA	TRBV18	TRBJ1-5	CASSPFTANQPQHF	TGTGCCAGCTCACCATTTACAGCTAATCAGCCCCAGCATTTT
NA	NA	TRBV6-5	TRBJ2-7	CASSYLTPESYEQYF	TGTGCCAGCAGTTACTTGACTCCCGAATCCTACGAGCAGTACTTC
NA	NA	TRBV6-5	TRBJ1-1	CASRGATEAFF	TGTGCCAGCCGGGGGGCTACTGAAGCTTTCTTT
NA	TRBD1	TRBV9	TRBJ1-1	CASSVGDRGQPRPNTEAFF	TGTGCCAGCAGCGTAGGAGACAGGGGACAACCCCGGCCGAACACTGAAGCTTTCTTT
NA	NA	TRBV25-1	TRBJ2-2	CASSTLGPTGELFF	TGTGCCAGCAGTACACTTGGGCCCACCGGGGAGCTGTTTTTT
NA	NA	TRBV10-1	TRBJ1-5	CAPGWPQHF	TGCGCCCCGGGTTGGCCCCAGCATTTT
NA	TRBD1	TRBV12-5	TRBJ2-3	CASGLVRQGTDTQYF	TGTGCTAGTGGTTTGGTACGACAGGGAACAGATACGCAGTATTTT
NA	NA	TRBV2	TRBJ1-1	CAAGGTQNTEAFF	TGTGCCGCAGGAGGCACTCAGAACACTGAAGCTTTCTTT
once	NA	TRBV5-4	TRBJ2-7	CASSPTDRSSYEQYF	TGTGCCAGCAGCCCGACCGACAGGTCATCCTACGAGCAGTACTTC
NA	NA	TRBV9	TRBJ2-1	CASSVGQNTYNEQFF	TGTGCCAGCAGCGTAGGACAGAACACCTACAATGAGCAGTTCTTC
NA	NA	TRBV10-3	TRBJ2-3	CATLVHSTDTQYF	TGTGCCACGCTAGTCCATAGCACAGATACGCAGTATTTT
NA	NA	TRBV5-1	TRBJ2-3	CASSLGRDDTQYF	TGCGCCAGCAGCTTGGGCAGGGATGATACGCAGTATTTT
NA	TRBD1	TRBV2	TRBJ1-1	CASSDMIRGQPVNTEAFF	TGTGCCAGCAGTGATATGATTAGGGGGCAGCCAGTCAACACTGAAGCTTTCTTT
NA	NA	TRBV6-1	TRBJ2-7	CASTDSLGVEQYF	TGTGCCAGCACGGACAGTCTGGGGGTCGAGCAGTACTTC
few	TRBD2	TRBV11-3	TRBJ2-3	CASSLGLGADTQYF	TGTGCCAGCAGCCTTGGACTAGGGGCAGATACGCAGTATTTT
NA	TRBD2	TRBV6-5	TRBJ2-1	CASRGGTSGSNEQFF	TGTGCCAGCAGAGGAGGGACTAGCGGTTCCAATGAGCAGTTCTTC
NA	TRBD2	TRBV6-5	TRBJ2-1	CASRGSGSYEQFF	TGTGCCAGTAGAGGTAGCGGGAGTTATGAGCAGTTCTTC
NA	NA	TRBV2	TRBJ1-2	CASSEALRGAGGYTF	TGTGCCAGCAGTGAAGCGCTTCGGGGGGCGGGTGGCTACACCTTC
few	NA	TRBV5-1	TRBJ1-5	CASSLAPTGREGNQPQHF	TGCGCCAGCAGCTTAGCTCCCACAGGGCGGGAGGGCAATCAGCCCCAGCATTTT
NA	NA	TRBV19	TRBJ2-6	CARIGDSGANVLTF	TGTGCCAGAATAGGGGACTCTGGGGCCAACGTCCTGACTTTC
NA	NA	TRBV28	TRBJ1-5	CASSSLRGGLRQPQHF	TGTGCCAGCAGTTCCCTCAGGGGTGGTTTAAGGCAGCCCCAGCATTTT
NA	TRBD1	TRBV28	TRBJ2-7	CASNPSGQGTYEQYF	TGTGCCAGCAACCCTTCGGGACAGGGGACCTACGAGCAGTACTTC
NA	NA	TRBV5-1	TRBJ1-2	CASSLGTSYGYTF	TGCGCCAGCAGCCTCGGGACATCCTATGGCTACACCTTC
NA	TRBD1	TRBV28	TRBJ1-5	CASSLRTGVSQPQHF	TGTGCCAGCAGCCTAAGGACAGGGGTAAGTCAGCCCCAGCATTTT
NA	TRBD1	TRBV6-5	TRBJ2-7	CASSPGTGEYEQYF	TGTGCCAGCAGCCCCGGGACAGGGGAATACGAGCAGTACTTC
NA	NA	TRBV6-1	TRBJ1-4	CASRPDISTNEKLFF	TGTGCCAGCAGGCCAGACATTTCAACTAATGAAAAACTGTTTTTT
few	TRBD1	TRBV18	TRBJ1-1	CASSPRSGGPNTEAFF	TGTGCCAGCTCACCCCGGTCAGGGGGCCCGAACACTGAAGCTTTCTTT
once	NA	TRBV7-8	TRBJ1-1	CASSFIGNTEAFF	TGTGCCAGCAGCTTTATCGGGAACACTGAAGCTTTCTTT
NA	NA	TRBV10-1	TRBJ2-4	CAPWETSLAKNIQYF	TGCGCCCCCTGGGAGACGAGCCTAGCCAAAAACATTCAGTACTTC
NA	TRBD1	TRBV29-1	TRBJ1-2	CSAERGRGYTF	TGCAGCGCCGAAAGGGGGCGCGGCTACACCTTC
NA	NA	TRBV5-1	TRBJ2-5	CASSLDASGAQDTQYF	TGCGCCAGCAGCTTGGACGCCTCGGGAGCCCAAGACACCCAGTACTTC
NA	TRBD1	TRBV9	TRBJ2-1	CASSGGQGNEQFF	TGTGCCAGCAGCGGCGGACAGGGTAATGAGCAGTTCTTC
NA	NA	TRBV5-6	TRBJ1-1	CASSSTFLTGKAFF	TGTGCCAGCAGTAGCACCTTTCTCACGGGGAAAGCTTTCTTT
NA	NA	TRBV5-1	TRBJ2-5	CASTLATGKRGPQETQYF	TGCGCCAGCACCCTGGCCACAGGGAAAAGGGGCCCCCAAGAGACCCAGTACTTC